This T cell receptor (beta chain) is from a study of cytomegalovirus exposure and HLA in healthy donors. 13 Jbeta primers and 60 Vbeta primers were used for the PCR. Libraries were prepared by immunoSEQ multiplex PCR; TCRdb keeps only in-frame clonotypes and omits some of them. In the table there are 95,000 to 110,000 clones, roughly 80% of which are singletons. The CDR3 runs to 15 residues. The V gene's germline CDR1 is SGHVS and CDR2 FQNEAQ. J was trimmed by 5 bases and V by 5 bases; bases with no gene match: 5. The sequencing sample was made of PBMCs. This TCR derives from a man aged 45-65 years in good health and CMV-seropositive. The V and J genes are TRBV7-8 and TRBJ2-2; the match to TRBD1 covers 10 bases. The CDR3 protein is CASSLRTGGTGELFF. CDR3 nucleotide sequence: TGTGCCAGCAGCCTCCGGACAGGGGGTACCGGGGAGCTGTTTTTT.